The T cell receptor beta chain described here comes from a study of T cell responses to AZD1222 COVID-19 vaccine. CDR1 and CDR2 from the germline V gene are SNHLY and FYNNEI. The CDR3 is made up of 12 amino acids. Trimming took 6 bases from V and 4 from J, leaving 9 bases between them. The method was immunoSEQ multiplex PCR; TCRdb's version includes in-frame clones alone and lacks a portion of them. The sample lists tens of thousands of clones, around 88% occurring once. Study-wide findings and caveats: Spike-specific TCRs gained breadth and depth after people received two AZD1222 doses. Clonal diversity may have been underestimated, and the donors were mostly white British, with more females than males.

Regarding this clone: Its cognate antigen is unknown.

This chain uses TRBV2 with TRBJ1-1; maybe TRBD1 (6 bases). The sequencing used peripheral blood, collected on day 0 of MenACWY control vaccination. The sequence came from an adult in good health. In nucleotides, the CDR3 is TGTGCCAGCAGACAGGGCGGCACTGAAGCTTTCTTT. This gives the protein CASRQGGTEAFF. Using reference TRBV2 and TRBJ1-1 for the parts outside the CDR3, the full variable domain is EPEVTQTPSHQVTQMGQEVILRCVPISNHLYFYWYRQILGQKVEFLVSFYNNEISEKSEIFDDQFSVERPDGSNFTLKIRSTKLEDSAMYFCASRQGGTEAFFGQGTRLTVV.